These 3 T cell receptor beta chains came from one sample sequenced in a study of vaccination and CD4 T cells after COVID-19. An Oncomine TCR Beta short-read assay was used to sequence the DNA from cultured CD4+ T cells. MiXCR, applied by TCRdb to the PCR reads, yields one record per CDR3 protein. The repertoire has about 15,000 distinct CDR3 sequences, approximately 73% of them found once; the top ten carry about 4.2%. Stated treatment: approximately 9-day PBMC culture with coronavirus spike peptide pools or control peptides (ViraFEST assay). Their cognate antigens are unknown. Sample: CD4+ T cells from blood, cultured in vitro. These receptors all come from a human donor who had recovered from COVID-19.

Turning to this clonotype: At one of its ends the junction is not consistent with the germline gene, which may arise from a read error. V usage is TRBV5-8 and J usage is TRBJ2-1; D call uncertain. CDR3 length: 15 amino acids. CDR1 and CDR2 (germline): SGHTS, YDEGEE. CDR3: CASSFSRSSYSEQFF. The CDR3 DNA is TGTGCCAGCAGCTTCAGCCGGAGCTCCTACAGTGAGCAGTTCTTC.

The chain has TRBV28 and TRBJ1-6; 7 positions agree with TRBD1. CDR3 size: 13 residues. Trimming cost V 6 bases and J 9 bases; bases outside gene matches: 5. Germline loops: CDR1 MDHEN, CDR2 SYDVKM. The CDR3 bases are TGTGCCAGCAGCCGCAACAGGGGTTCACCCCTCCACTTT. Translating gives CASSRNRGSPLHF.

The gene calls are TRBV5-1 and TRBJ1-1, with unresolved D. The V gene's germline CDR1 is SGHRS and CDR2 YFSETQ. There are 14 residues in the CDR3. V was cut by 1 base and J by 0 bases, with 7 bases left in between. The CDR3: CASSLIAVNTEAFF. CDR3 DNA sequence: TGCGCCAGCAGCTTGATTGCGGTGAACACTGAAGCTTTCTTT.